Shown below are 4 T cell receptor beta chains from a single sample sequenced in a study of cytomegalovirus exposure and HLA in healthy donors. Primers: 60 Vbeta forward and 13 Jbeta reverse. Generated by immunoSEQ multiplex PCR, the TCRdb table keeps only in-frame clones and is missing some. The sample has about 140,000 clones, roughly 90% seen once. Sequencing input: PBMCs. The receptor source for this set is a woman aged 40 to 50 in good health and CMV-seronegative.

This clone was observed a few times. This sequence joins TRBV11-3 and TRBJ2-2; TRBD2 agrees at 12 bases. The CDR3 runs 18 residues. Trimming cost V 5 bases and J 2 bases; bases outside gene matches: 9. Germline V gene data show CDR1 as SGHNT and CDR2 as YENEEA. This CDR3 is CASSLWGLAGHNTGELFF. CDR3 coding DNA: TGTGCCAGCAGCCTATGGGGACTAGCGGGCCACAACACCGGGGAGCTGTTTTTT.

The chain combines TRBV6-5 with TRBJ1-2; 7 positions agree with TRBD1. Losses at the gene ends were 9 bases for V and 5 bases for J; bases not matched to a gene: 9. The CDR3 covers 13 residues. From germline, CDR1 is MNHEY and CDR2 SVGAGI. CDR3 amino acids: CASYAQGSYGYTF. The CDR3 nucleotides are TGTGCCAGTTACGCACAGGGGAGTTATGGCTACACCTTC.

Only a few counts were recorded for this clone. The rearrangement joins TRBV28 to TRBJ1-1; 7 nucleotides agree with TRBD1. Trimming cost V 6 bases and J 3 bases; bases outside gene matches: 10. CDR1 MDHEN and CDR2 SYDVKM come from the germline V gene. CDR3 size: 15 residues. The CDR3 region has the DNA TGTGCCAGCAGCCCCACTGCTAGGGGGCACACTGAAGCTTTCTTT. It is translated as CASSPTARGHTEAFF.

The chain couples TRBV28 to TRBJ2-7; D might be TRBD1 (6 bases). V lost 7 bases and J 4 bases, leaving 17 bases between the germline ends. Per germline, CDR1 MDHEN and CDR2 SYDVKM. This CDR3 has 14 residues. The CDR3 region is CASTSAQGWYEQYF. The CDR3 nucleotides are TGTGCCAGCACCTCAGCGCAGGGGTGGTACGAGCAGTACTTC.